This T cell receptor beta chain was observed in a study of quantifying T cell responses using KT2 cells. Across the study: RNA was reverse transcribed with TCR alpha and beta constant-region primers.

The V gene's germline CDR1 is SQVTM and CDR2 ANQGSEA. The length of the CDR3 is 12 residues. This clonotype has more than one count but fewer than ten. Compared with germline, one end of the junction differs, possibly owing to a read error. The cDNA 3' end received a ligated oligonucleotide with a UMI. An equimolar mix of RC1.1 and RC1.2 primed the beta chain across TRBC1 and TRBC2. TCRdb processed the UMI-ligation and nested PCR reads anew with MiXCR; each CDR3 protein has one entry. This table has tens of thousands of distinct CDR3 sequences, roughly 7.2% appearing once. The rearrangement links TRBV29-1 to TRBJ2-1; tentatively, D is TRBD1 (6 bases). The receptor was derived from a human donor. Source material: PBMCs spiked with cells of the T cell clone KT2. The CDR3: CSVDEGGSVRLF. CDR3 DNA sequence: TGCAGCGTTGATGAAGGGGGAAGCGTCCGGCTCTTC.